A selection of T cell receptor beta chains follows, all from one sample in a study of cytomegalovirus exposure and HLA in healthy donors. Sequenced by immunoSEQ multiplex PCR; TCRdb stores in-frame clones only, minus some. Listed are 65,000 to 95,000 clones; 6% to 8% falls within the top ten. Material for sequencing was PBMCs. Every receptor here comes from a female donor in good health and CMV-seropositive. Each CDR3 is given with its conserved first and last residue. A D gene is named only where the DNA matches it firmly.

>TRBV30|NA|TRBJ2-7
TGTGCCTGGTTTTCGCCGGAGCGGGCTGGGGAGCAGTACTTC
CAWFSPERAGEQYF
>TRBV4-3|TRBD2|TRBJ2-1
TGCGCCAGCAGCCAAGAGTCTAGCGGGGCCGCCAACTACAATGAGCAGTTCTTC
CASSQESSGAANYNEQFF
>TRBV4-1|TRBD2|TRBJ2-5
TGCGCCAGCAGCCAAACTGCTAGGACTAGCGGGGGGGAGACCCAGTACTTC
CASSQTARTSGGETQYF
>TRBV6-1|TRBD1|TRBJ1-4
TGTGCCAGCAGTGAGTGGATGGACAGGGCCATTAATGAAAAACTGTTTTTT
CASSEWMDRAINEKLFF
>TRBV6-5|NA|TRBJ1-3
TGTGCCAGCAGTTACTCAATTACAGGGTCCGGAAACACCATATATTTT
CASSYSITGSGNTIYF
>TRBV5-1|NA|TRBJ1-1
TGCGCCAGCAGCTTGGAGTTATCCCATCCCTTTAGGAACACTGAAGCTTTCTTT
CASSLELSHPFRNTEAFF
>TRBV11-2|NA|TRBJ2-5
TGTGCCAGCAGCTTAGGACAGATTCAAGAGACCCAGTACTTC
CASSLGQIQETQYF
>TRBV27|TRBD1|TRBJ2-7
TGTGCCAGCAGGAGTCCTCAGACAGGGGTACACGAGCAGTACTTC
CASRSPQTGVHEQYF
>TRBV2|TRBD1|TRBJ2-7
TGTGCCAGCAGTTCCTGGGACAGGGGGCCAGAGCAGTACTTC
CASSSWDRGPEQYF
>TRBV6-5|TRBD1|TRBJ1-1
TGTGCCAGCAGTTTTCCGGGACAGGCCGCCACTGAAGCTTTCTTT
CASSFPGQAATEAFF
>TRBV9|TRBD2|TRBJ2-1
TGTGCCAGCAGCGGACAAGCGGGGTACAATGAGCAGTTCTTC
CASSGQAGYNEQFF
>TRBV18|NA|TRBJ1-5
TGTGCCAGCTCACAGGGAGTGGGAGATCAGCCCCAGCATTTT
CASSQGVGDQPQHF
>TRBV6-5|TRBD1|TRBJ2-1
TGTGCCAGCAGGCAACAGGGGGCCTACAATGAGCAGTTCTTC
CASRQQGAYNEQFF
>TRBV4-1|NA|TRBJ1-3
TGCGCCAGCAGTCCATCGGTCGGGTCTGGAAACACCATATATTTT
CASSPSVGSGNTIYF
>TRBV6-4|TRBD1|TRBJ2-2
TGTGCCAGCAGTGACGGACAGGGGGCCGGGGAGCTGTTTTTT
CASSDGQGAGELFF
>TRBV6-6|NA|TRBJ1-1
TGTGCCAGCAGTTTCCCGGGGAACACTGAAGCTTTCTTT
CASSFPGNTEAFF
>TRBV5-1|NA|TRBJ1-3
TGCGCCAGCAGCTCCTCAGTTTCTGGAAACACCATATATTTT
CASSSSVSGNTIYF
>TRBV18|NA|TRBJ2-5
TGTGCCAGCATGGAGGGGATGAAGGAGACCCAGTACTTC
CASMEGMKETQYF
>TRBV18|NA|TRBJ2-1
TGTGCCAGCTCACCGCCCCAAAGGGAGCGAGAGAACAATGAGCAGTTCTTC
CASSPPQRERENNEQFF
>TRBV5-1|NA|TRBJ2-3
TGCGCCAGCAGCTTGCGGCCCGCCGGGGGCACAGATACGCAGTATTTT
CASSLRPAGGTDTQYF
>TRBV1|NA|TRBJ2-1
TGCACCAGCAGCCACCTCCCTACCCCTAGGAATCCCTACAATGAGCAGTTCTTC
CTSSHLPTPRNPYNEQFF
>TRBV19|TRBD1|TRBJ2-2
TGTGCCAGCCATGACAGGGGCGCGAACACCGGGGAGCTGTTTTTT
CASHDRGANTGELFF
>TRBV29-1|TRBD1|TRBJ2-2
TGCAGCGTTGCCGGGACAGGGTGGAACGCCGGGGAGCTGTTTTTT
CSVAGTGWNAGELFF
>TRBV7-3|TRBD1|TRBJ1-2
TGTGCCAGCAGCTTAAAGGGACAGGGGGCGAGTGGCTACACCTTC
CASSLKGQGASGYTF